This TCR beta chain stems from a study of T-cell memory formation after mild COVID-19. This CDR3 is built from 15 residues. Trimming took 9 bases from V and 4 from J; bases not matched to a gene: 12. Germline V lookup: CDR1 SGHRS, CDR2 YFSETQ. TCRdb re-derived calls from the 5' RACE reads in MiXCR, one entry per CDR3 protein. The table lists around 440,000 distinct CDR3 sequences, 18% of them singletons, with roughly an eighth in the top ten. The sequencing input was PBMCs or a T cell subset sorted from them (not recorded which). This sequence originates from an adult woman who had mild COVID-19 (a few samples of this study predate the infection). Cell type and time point are not known. The chain couples TRBV5-1 to TRBJ2-1, with TRBD1 matching over 8 bases. The CDR3: CATKTGTGPYNEQFF. In DNA, the CDR3 is TGCGCCACCAAAACCGGGACAGGACCTTACAATGAGCAGTTCTTC.